The clone carrying this T cell receptor beta chain has ten or more counts. This record belongs to a study of read filtering for tumor transcriptome and immune sequencing. Overall study: Whole-transcriptome libraries were prepared after DNase treatment.

Germline CDR1 PRHDT, CDR2 FYEKMQ (reference sequence). The CDR3 length is 16 residues. J lost 8 bases, V lost 1 base, and 10 bases had no gene match. From around 0.4 ug of RNA, a library with molecular barcoded alpha/delta and beta/gamma adaptors was made. One entry per CDR3 protein results from TCRdb running MiXCR on the reads. The table shows more than 70,000 distinct CDR3 sequences, with around a fifth occurring only once. The chain employs TRBV13 and TRBJ2-1; 8 bases align to TRBD2. The specimen was a population of CD138-negative cells sorted from bone marrow. This clonotype originated in a donor at least 40 years old with multiple myeloma. The CDR3 sequence: CASSLAPGLVFDEQFF. The CDR3 DNA sequence: TGTGCCAGCAGCTTAGCCCCGGGACTAGTTTTCGATGAGCAGTTCTTC.